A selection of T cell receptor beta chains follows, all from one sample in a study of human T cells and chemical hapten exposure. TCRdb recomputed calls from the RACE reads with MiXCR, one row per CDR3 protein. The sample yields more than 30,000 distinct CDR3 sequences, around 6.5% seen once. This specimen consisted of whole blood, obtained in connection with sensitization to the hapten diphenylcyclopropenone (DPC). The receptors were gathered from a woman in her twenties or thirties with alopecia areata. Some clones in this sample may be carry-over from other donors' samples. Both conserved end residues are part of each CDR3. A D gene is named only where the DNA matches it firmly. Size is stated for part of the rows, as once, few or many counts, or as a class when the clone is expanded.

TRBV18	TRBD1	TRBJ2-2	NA	CASSLNRGSDTGELFF	TGTGCCAGCTCACTCAACAGGGGTTCGGACACCGGGGAGCTGTTTTTT
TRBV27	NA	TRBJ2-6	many	CASRPQGSGANVLTF	TGTGCCAGCAGGCCTCAAGGCTCTGGGGCCAACGTCCTGACTTTC
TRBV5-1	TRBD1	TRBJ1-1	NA	CASREQGEITEAFF	TGCGCCAGCAGAGAACAGGGGGAGATTACTGAAGCTTTCTTT
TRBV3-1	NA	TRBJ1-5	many	CASSGGQMINQPQHF	TGTGCCAGCAGCGGCGGACAGATGATCAATCAGCCCCAGCATTTT
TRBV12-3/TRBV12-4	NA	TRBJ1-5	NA	CASSAAPQPQHF	TGTGCCAGCAGCGCCGCGCCCCAGCCCCAGCATTTT
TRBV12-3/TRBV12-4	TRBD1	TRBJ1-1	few	CASSLARQGERGRYTEAFF	TGTGCCAGCAGTTTAGCCAGACAGGGGGAGAGGGGGCGGTACACTGAAGCTTTCTTT
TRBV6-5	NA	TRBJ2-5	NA	CASSYDLKTQYF	TGTGCCAGCAGTTACGATTTGAAGACCCAGTACTTC
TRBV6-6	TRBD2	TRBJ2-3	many	CASSYPQRLAGGPQAITDTQYF	TGTGCCAGCAGTTACCCTCAAAGACTAGCGGGGGGCCCACAAGCTATCACAGATACGCAGTATTTT
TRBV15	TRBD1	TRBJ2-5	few	CATSLTGGETQYF	TGTGCCACCAGCCTAACAGGGGGAGAGACCCAGTACTTC
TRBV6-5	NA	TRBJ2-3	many	CASSYSSVDTQYF	TGTGCCAGCAGTTACTCGAGCGTGGATACGCAGTATTTT
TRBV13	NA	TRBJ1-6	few	CASSSAGDYSPLHF	TGTGCCAGCAGCTCGGCAGGGGATTATTCACCCCTCCACTTT
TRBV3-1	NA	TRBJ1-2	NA	CASSQDSWGRQNYGYTF	TGTGCCAGCAGCCAAGATAGTTGGGGACGCCAGAACTATGGCTACACCTTC
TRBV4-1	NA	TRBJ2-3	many	CASSQDSGGPPSF	TGCGCCAGCAGCCAAGATTCTGGGGGCCCCCCCAGTTTT
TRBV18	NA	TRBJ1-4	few	CASSPPIGKEKLFF	TGTGCCAGCTCACCACCTATCGGAAAAGAAAAACTGTTTTTT
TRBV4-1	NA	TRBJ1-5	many	CASSQGGLSNQPQHF	TGCGCCAGCAGCCAAGGAGGACTTAGCAATCAGCCCCAGCATTTT
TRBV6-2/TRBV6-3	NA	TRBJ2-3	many	CASSTTGSGSTDTQYF	TGTGCCAGCAGCACCACAGGGTCCGGAAGCACAGATACGCAGTATTTT
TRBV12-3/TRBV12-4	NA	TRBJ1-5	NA	CASSPPDLVSQPQHF	TGTGCCAGCAGTCCCCCAGACTTGGTCAGTCAGCCCCAGCATTTT
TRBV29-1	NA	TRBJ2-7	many	CSGVGPNYEQYF	TGCAGCGGTGTGGGTCCTAACTACGAGCAGTACTTC
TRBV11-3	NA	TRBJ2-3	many	CASSLSQASDTQYF	TGTGCCAGCAGCTTAAGTCAGGCTAGCGATACGCAGTATTTT
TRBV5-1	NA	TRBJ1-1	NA	CASSLGPGSPEAFF	TGCGCCAGCAGCTTGGGACCTGGGTCGCCTGAAGCTTTCTTT
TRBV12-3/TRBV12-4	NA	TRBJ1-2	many	CASRLLTAGDYGYTF	TGTGCCAGCCGCCTTTTGACGGCTGGGGACTATGGCTACACCTTC
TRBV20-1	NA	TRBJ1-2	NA	CSASLMTYGYTF	TGCAGTGCTTCACTGATGACCTATGGCTACACCTTC
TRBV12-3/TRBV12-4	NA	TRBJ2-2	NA	CASSLSGRNTGELFF	TGTGCCAGCAGTTTATCAGGGAGGAACACCGGGGAGCTGTTTTTT
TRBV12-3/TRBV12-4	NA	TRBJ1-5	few	CASSSGVHSNQPQHF	TGTGCCAGCTCCTCCGGCGTACATAGCAATCAGCCCCAGCATTTT
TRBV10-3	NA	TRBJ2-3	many	CAISTGSADTQYF	TGTGCCATCAGTACAGGGAGCGCAGATACGCAGTATTTT
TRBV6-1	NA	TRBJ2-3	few	CASLVVGTDTQYF	TGTGCCAGCTTGGTCGTGGGCACAGATACGCAGTATTTT
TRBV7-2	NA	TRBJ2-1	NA	CASRGGASEQFF	TGTGCCAGCAGGGGGGGGGCGAGTGAGCAGTTCTTC
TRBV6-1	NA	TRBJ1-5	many	CASRLNNQPQHF	TGTGCCAGCAGGCTAAACAATCAGCCCCAGCATTTT
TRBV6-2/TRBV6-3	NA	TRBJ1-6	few	CASRPGPLGSSPLHF	TGTGCCAGCAGACCTGGACCCCTCGGGAGTTCACCCCTCCACTTT
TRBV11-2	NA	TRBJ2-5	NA	CASSLVSRGNTSGQETQYF	TGTGCCAGCAGCTTAGTTTCCCGGGGCAATACCAGCGGCCAAGAGACCCAGTACTTC
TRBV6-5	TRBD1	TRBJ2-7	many	CASSYSPGQGEREQYF	TGTGCCAGCAGTTACTCACCCGGACAGGGGGAGAGGGAGCAGTACTTC
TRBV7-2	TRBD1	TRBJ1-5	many	CASSLGQGENQPQHF	TGTGCCAGCAGCTTAGGACAGGGGGAGAATCAGCCCCAGCATTTT
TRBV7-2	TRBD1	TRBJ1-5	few	CASRGQANQPQHF	TGTGCCAGCAGAGGACAGGCTAATCAGCCCCAGCATTTT
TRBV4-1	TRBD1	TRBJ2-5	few	CASSQVRGPKETQYF	TGCGCCAGCAGCCAAGTAAGGGGGCCAAAAGAGACCCAGTACTTC
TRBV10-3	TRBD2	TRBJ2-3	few	CAISVEAGGMQYF	TGTGCCATCAGTGTAGAAGCGGGGGGTATGCAGTATTTT
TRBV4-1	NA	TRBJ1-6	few	CASSQEGGAHSPLHF	TGCGCCAGCAGCCAAGAAGGAGGGGCGCATTCACCCCTCCACTTT
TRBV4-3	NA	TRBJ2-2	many	CASSQAGGELFF	TGCGCCAGCAGCCAAGCCGGCGGGGAGCTGTTTTTT
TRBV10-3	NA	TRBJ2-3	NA	CAISEDGTDTQYF	TGTGCCATCAGTGAAGACGGAACAGATACGCAGTATTTT
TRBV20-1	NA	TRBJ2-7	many	CSARDPYSYEQYF	TGCAGTGCTAGAGATCCCTACAGCTACGAGCAGTACTTC
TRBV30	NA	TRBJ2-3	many	CAWSVQDRGDTQYF	TGTGCCTGGAGCGTCCAGGATCGCGGAGATACGCAGTATTTT
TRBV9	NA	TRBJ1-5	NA	CASSRGWGAQPQHF	TGTGCCAGCAGCCGTGGTTGGGGAGCTCAGCCCCAGCATTTT
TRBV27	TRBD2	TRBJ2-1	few	CASSSGGAVHNEQFF	TGTGCCAGCAGTTCCGGGGGGGCCGTCCACAATGAGCAGTTCTTC
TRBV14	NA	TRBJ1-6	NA	CASSQEGWQGGPVSPLHF	TGTGCCAGCAGCCAAGAAGGCTGGCAGGGTGGCCCAGTTTCACCCCTCCACTTT
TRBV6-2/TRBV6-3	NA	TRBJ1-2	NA	CASSSTVDRRLIDYGYTF	TGTGCCAGCAGTTCGACGGTCGACAGGCGACTAATCGACTATGGCTACACCTTC
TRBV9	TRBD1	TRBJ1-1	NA	CASSVLTGQKTEAFF	TGTGCCAGCAGCGTTTTGACAGGGCAAAAAACTGAAGCTTTCTTT